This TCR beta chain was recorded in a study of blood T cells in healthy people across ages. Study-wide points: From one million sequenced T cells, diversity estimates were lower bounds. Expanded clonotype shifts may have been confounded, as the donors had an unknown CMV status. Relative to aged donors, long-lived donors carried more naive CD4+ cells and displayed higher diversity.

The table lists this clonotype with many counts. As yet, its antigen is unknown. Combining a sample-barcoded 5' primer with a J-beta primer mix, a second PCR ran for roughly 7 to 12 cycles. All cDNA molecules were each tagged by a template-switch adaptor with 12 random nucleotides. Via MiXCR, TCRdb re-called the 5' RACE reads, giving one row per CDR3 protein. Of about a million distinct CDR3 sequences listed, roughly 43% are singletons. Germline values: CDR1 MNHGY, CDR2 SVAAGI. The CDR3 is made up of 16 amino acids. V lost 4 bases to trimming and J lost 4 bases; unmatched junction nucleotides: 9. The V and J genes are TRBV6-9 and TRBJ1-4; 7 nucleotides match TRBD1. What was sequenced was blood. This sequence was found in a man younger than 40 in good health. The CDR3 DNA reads TGTGCCAGCAGTTGTCTCCGGGACAGCTATAATGAAAAACTGTTTTTT. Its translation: CASSCLRDSYNEKLFF.